This TCR beta chain was sequenced for a study of T cell changes during pregnancy in multiple sclerosis. The V gene lost 0 bases and the J gene lost 8 bases, with 11 bases spanning the gap. Per the germline V gene, CDR1 is SGHRS and CDR2 is YFSETQ. The CDR3 consists of 14 residues. Measured with immunoSEQ multiplex PCR; TCRdb has only the in-frame clones, and not every one. The profile covers 95,000 to 110,000 clones, with around 91% appearing a single time and around 0.92% taken by the ten largest. The TCR sequence derives from a female donor with multiple sclerosis, enrolled in a pregnancy study. The gene calls are TRBV5-1 and TRBJ1-4; D is possibly TRBD1 (6 bases). The sequences come from peripheral blood, collected after pregnancy. As DNA, the CDR3 is TGCGCCAGCAGCTTGGTGGCAGGGGAGGAAAAACTGTTTTTT. The encoded protein is CASSLVAGEEKLFF.